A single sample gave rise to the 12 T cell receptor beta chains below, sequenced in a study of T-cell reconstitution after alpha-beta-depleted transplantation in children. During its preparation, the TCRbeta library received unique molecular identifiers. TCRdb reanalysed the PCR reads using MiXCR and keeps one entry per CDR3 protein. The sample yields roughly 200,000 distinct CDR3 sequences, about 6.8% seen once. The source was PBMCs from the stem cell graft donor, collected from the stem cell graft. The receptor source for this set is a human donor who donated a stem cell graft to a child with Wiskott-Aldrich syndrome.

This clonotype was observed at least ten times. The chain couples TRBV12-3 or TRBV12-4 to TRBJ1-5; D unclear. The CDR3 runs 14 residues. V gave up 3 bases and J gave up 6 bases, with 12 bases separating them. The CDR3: CASSFFAEGQPQHF. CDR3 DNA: TGTGCCAGCAGTTTCTTTGCAGAAGGTCAGCCCCAGCATTTT.

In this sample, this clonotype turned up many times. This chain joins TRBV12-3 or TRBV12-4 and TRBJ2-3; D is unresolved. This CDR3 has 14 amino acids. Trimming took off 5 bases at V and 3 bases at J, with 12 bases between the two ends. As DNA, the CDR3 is TGTGCCAGCAGTCCCCGGGCCTCGACAGATACGCAGTATTTT. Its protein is CASSPRASTDTQYF.

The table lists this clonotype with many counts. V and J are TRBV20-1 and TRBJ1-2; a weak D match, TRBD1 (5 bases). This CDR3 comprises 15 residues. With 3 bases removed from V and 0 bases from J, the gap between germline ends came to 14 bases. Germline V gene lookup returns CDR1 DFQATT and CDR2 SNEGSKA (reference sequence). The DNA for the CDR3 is TGCAGTGCTAGTGGGGCAGGAAAAACTAACTATGGCTACACCTTC. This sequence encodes CSASGAGKTNYGYTF.

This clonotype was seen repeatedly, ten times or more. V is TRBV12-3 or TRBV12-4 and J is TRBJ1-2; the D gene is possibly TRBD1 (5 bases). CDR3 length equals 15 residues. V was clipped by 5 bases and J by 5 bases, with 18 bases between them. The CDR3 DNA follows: TGTGCCAGCAGTATCAGCACGGACAAATGGTATGGCTACACCTTC. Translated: CASSISTDKWYGYTF.

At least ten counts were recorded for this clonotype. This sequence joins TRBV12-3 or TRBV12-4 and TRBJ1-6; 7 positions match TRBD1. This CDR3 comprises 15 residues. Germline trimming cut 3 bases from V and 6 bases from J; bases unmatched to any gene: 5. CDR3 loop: CASSFNRGTNSPLHF. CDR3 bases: TGTGCCAGCAGTTTCAACAGGGGAACTAATTCACCCCTCCACTTT.

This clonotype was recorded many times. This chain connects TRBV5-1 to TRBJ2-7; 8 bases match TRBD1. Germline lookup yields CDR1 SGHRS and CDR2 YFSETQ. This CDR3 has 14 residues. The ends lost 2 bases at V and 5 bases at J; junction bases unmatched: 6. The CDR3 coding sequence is TGCGCCAGCAGCTTAGGGGCAGGGGGCAACGAGCAGTACTTC. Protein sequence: CASSLGAGGNEQYF.

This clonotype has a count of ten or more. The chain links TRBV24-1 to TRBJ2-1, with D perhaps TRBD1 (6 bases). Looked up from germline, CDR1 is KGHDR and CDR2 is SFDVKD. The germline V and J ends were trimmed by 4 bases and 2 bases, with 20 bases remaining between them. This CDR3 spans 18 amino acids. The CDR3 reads CATSDSRGGGETYNEQFF. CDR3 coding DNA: TGTGCCACCAGTGACTCTAGGGGTGGGGGCGAAACCTACAATGAGCAGTTCTTC.

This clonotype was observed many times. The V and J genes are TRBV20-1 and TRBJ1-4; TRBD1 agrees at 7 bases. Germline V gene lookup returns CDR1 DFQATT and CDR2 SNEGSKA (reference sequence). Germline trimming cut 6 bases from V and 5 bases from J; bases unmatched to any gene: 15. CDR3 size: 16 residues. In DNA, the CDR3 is TGCAGTGCCGGGAAGGGACAGCCCCTCGGGAATGAAAAACTGTTTTTT. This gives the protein CSAGKGQPLGNEKLFF.

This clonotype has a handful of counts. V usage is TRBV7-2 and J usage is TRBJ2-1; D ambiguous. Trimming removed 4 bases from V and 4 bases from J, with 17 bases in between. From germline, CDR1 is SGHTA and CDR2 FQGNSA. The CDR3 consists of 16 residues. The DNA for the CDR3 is TGTGCCAGCAGCTCTACGGCGATCATTCAGTACAATGAGCAGTTCTTC. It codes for CASSSTAIIQYNEQFF.

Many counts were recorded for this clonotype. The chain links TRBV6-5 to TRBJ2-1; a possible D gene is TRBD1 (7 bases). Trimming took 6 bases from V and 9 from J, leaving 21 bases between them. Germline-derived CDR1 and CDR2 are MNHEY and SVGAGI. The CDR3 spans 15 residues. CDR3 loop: CASRSTGRNRGEQFF. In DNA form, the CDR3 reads TGTGCCAGCAGATCGACAGGGAGGAATCGGGGTGAGCAGTTCTTC.

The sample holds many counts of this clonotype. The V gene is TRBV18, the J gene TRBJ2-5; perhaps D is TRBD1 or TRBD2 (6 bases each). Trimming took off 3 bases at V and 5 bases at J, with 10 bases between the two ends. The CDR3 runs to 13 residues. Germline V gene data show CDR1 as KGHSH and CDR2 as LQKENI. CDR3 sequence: CASSPGGEETQYF. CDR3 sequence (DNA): TGTGCCAGCTCACCGGGGGGCGAGGAGACCCAGTACTTC.

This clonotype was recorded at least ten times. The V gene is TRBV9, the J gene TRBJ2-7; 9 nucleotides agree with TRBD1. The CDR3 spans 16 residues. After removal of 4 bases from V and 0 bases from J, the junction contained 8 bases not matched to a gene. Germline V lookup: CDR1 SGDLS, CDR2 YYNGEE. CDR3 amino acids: CASSKRTGASSYEQYF. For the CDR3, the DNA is TGTGCCAGCAGCAAACGGACAGGGGCAAGCTCCTACGAGCAGTACTTC.